This TCR beta chain derives from a study of T cells in Graves' hyperthyroidism and ophthalmopathy. At the level of the study: Initial diagnosis, before any treatment, was when peripheral blood was collected.

The authors deemed Graves' hyperthyroidism stable absent ophthalmopathy progression within 18 months. As for this clonotype: A much larger clone is a single base away; this may be a read error. Since the CDR3 does not end with the conserved phenylalanine or tryptophan, this likely comes from a read error.

TCR beta CDR3 regions were amplified from RNA transcripts. The TCR CDR3 first-round RT-PCR relied on the HTBI primer set. Using its own MiXCR run on the multiplex PCR reads, TCRdb lists one record per CDR3 protein. The sample has hundreds of thousands of distinct CDR3 sequences, 30% to 40% seen once. In germline, CDR1 is LNHDA, CDR2 SQIVND (reference sequence). The CDR3 contains 15 residues. Trimming took 9 bases from V and 4 from J, leaving 21 bases between them. The sample taken for sequencing was blood. V is TRBV19 and J is TRBJ1-1; D not certain. This clonotype originated in a woman aged 40-49 years with Graves' hyperthyroidism. The CDR3 loop reads CASTAMWGRGTEAFL. The CDR3 DNA reads as TGTGCCAGCACCGCGATGTGGGGTCGGGGCACTGAAGCTTTCCTT.